This is a list of T cell receptor beta chains from one sample in a study of shared clonotypes between healthy human individuals. Repertoires were generated with immunoSEQ multiplex PCR, while TCRdb's copy carries only in-frame clones and drops some. In the table there are 950,000 to 1,100,000 clones, about 75% of which are singletons. The sequencing input was memory CD4+ T cells sorted from blood. These receptors originate from a man younger than 30 in good health. Both conserved end residues are part of each CDR3. The D gene is left open where the match is weak. Size is omitted from some rows. Given values are once, few, many or a class for expanded clones.

cdr3_aa cdr3_nt clone_size v_call d_call j_call
CASSRMNTEAFF TGTGCCAGCTCACGGATGAACACTGAAGCTTTCTTT NA TRBV18 NA TRBJ1-1
CASSSSSGVYNEQFF TGTGCCAGCAGCTCATCTAGCGGCGTGTACAATGAGCAGTTCTTC NA TRBV7-2 TRBD2 TRBJ2-1
CASSRGRETTGELFF TGTGCCAGTAGTAGGGGGCGGGAGACTACCGGGGAGCTGTTTTTT NA TRBV19 NA TRBJ2-2
CASSQVFSSGDLQYF TGCGCCAGCAGCCAAGTATTCAGTAGTGGGGACCTGCAGTACTTC once TRBV4-1 NA TRBJ2-7
CASSSAGGLGELFF TGTGCCAGCAGCTCCGCAGGGGGGCTCGGGGAGCTGTTTTTT NA TRBV7-9 NA TRBJ2-2
CASRAGTGALAGGSRETQYF TGCGCCAGCAGGGCCGGGACAGGGGCGCTAGCGGGGGGATCTCGAGAGACCCAGTACTTC NA TRBV5-1 NA TRBJ2-5
CASSFSTDTQYF TGTGCCAGCAGCTTCAGCACAGATACGCAGTATTTT few TRBV5-6 NA TRBJ2-3
CAWTYEGGPEQYF TGTGCCTGGACCTACGAAGGCGGACCCGAGCAGTACTTC NA TRBV30 NA TRBJ2-7
CASSFGGGYNEQFF TGTGCCAGCAGCTTTGGGGGAGGGTACAATGAGCAGTTCTTC NA TRBV7-2 TRBD2 TRBJ2-1
CASNRGAEAFF TGTGCCAGCAATCGGGGGGCTGAAGCTTTCTTT once TRBV2 NA TRBJ1-1
CSAGQEGSPLHF TGCAGCGCGGGACAGGAGGGTTCACCCCTCCACTTT few TRBV29-1 TRBD1 TRBJ1-6
CASSGKDRESSGLRDTQYF TGCGCCAGCAGCGGTAAAGACAGGGAGTCATCGGGGCTAAGGGATACGCAGTATTTT NA TRBV10-2 TRBD1 TRBJ2-3
CASRRTDLNTEAFF TGCGCCAGCCGACGGACAGATTTGAACACTGAAGCTTTCTTT NA TRBV23-1 NA TRBJ1-1
CASSLGPGDTIYF TGTGCCAGCAGCTTAGGTCCTGGGGACACCATATATTTT NA TRBV7-3 NA TRBJ1-3
CASRSRTLF TGTGCCAGCAGATCCCGGACTCTCTTT few TRBV12-1 NA TRBJ1-1
CASSLGGPNTEAFF TGTGCCAGCAGCTTGGGAGGCCCAAACACTGAAGCTTTCTTT few TRBV5-6 NA TRBJ1-1
CASSIRGAGELFF TGTGCCAGCAGTATTAGGGGGGCCGGGGAGCTGTTTTTT NA TRBV6-5 NA TRBJ2-2
CASRATPMYGYTF TGTGCCAGCAGGGCGACACCAATGTATGGCTACACCTTC NA TRBV6-1 NA TRBJ1-2
CASRGTVNSNQPQHF TGTGCCAGTAGGGGGACAGTTAACAGCAATCAGCCCCAGCATTTT NA TRBV19 TRBD1 TRBJ1-5
CASSLRTPAETQYF TGTGCCAGCAGCTTAAGAACCCCCGCGGAGACCCAGTACTTC NA TRBV11-2 NA TRBJ2-5
CASSKQGTLIANTGELFF TGTGCCAGCAGCAAACAGGGTACACTTATCGCGAACACCGGGGAGCTGTTTTTT NA TRBV21-1 NA TRBJ2-2
CASSDSGTYTDTQYF TGCGCCAGCTCTGACTCCGGGACCTACACAGATACGCAGTATTTT NA TRBV5-1 NA TRBJ2-3
CASSLVGGNSPLHF TGCGCCAGCAGCTTGGTAGGGGGGAATTCACCCCTCCACTTT few TRBV5-1 NA TRBJ1-6
CASSYGTILSYEQYF TGTGCCAGCAGTTACGGGACTATCCTTTCCTACGAGCAGTACTTC few TRBV27 TRBD2 TRBJ2-7
CASSYGGKVDEQYF TGTGCCAGCAGTTACGGCGGGAAGGTAGACGAGCAGTACTTC NA TRBV6-5 NA TRBJ2-7
CASSLLTSGRALDTQYF TGTGCCAGCAGCCTACTGACTAGCGGGAGGGCCTTAGATACGCAGTATTTT NA TRBV5-4 TRBD2 TRBJ2-3
CASSLRGQGWDEQFF TGCGCCAGCAGCTTAAGAGGGCAGGGTTGGGATGAGCAGTTCTTC NA TRBV5-1 NA TRBJ2-1
CASSLGADTYEQYF TGTGCCAGCAGCTTAGGGGCGGATACCTACGAGCAGTACTTC NA TRBV7-6 NA TRBJ2-7
CASSLEGTTPGELFF TGTGCCAGCAGCTTAGAAGGGACTACTCCCGGGGAGCTGTTTTTT NA TRBV7-8 TRBD2 TRBJ2-2
CASSRQRMNTEAFF TGTGCCAGCAGTCGTCAGAGAATGAACACTGAAGCTTTCTTT NA TRBV6-5 NA TRBJ1-1
CASSPGGPEQFF TGTGCCAGCAGCCCGGGGGGCCCAGAGCAGTTCTTC once TRBV7-2 NA TRBJ2-1
CASSPPLAGVNEQFF TGTGCCAGCAGCCCCCCCCTAGCGGGGGTAAATGAGCAGTTCTTC NA TRBV5-4 TRBD2 TRBJ2-1
CASIGQGRYGYTF TGTGCCAGTATTGGACAGGGGCGATATGGCTACACCTTC NA TRBV19 TRBD1 TRBJ1-2
CASSLDLQGLGANVLTF TGTGCCAGCAGCTTAGACTTACAGGGTTTGGGGGCCAACGTCCTGACTTTC NA TRBV7-9 NA TRBJ2-6
CASSGERTRSYEQYF TGTGCCAGCAGTGGGGAGAGGACCCGTTCCTACGAGCAGTACTTC NA TRBV25-1 NA TRBJ2-7
CASSPRTGGSGEQFF TGTGCCAGTAGTCCTCGGACAGGGGGCTCAGGTGAGCAGTTCTTC NA TRBV19 TRBD1 TRBJ2-1
CASSPRWGFGQETQYF TGTGCCAGCAGCCCTCGATGGGGATTTGGCCAAGAGACCCAGTACTTC NA TRBV7-8 NA TRBJ2-5
CAISELSGGANTGELFF TGTGCCATCAGTGAGTTAAGCGGGGGGGCCAACACCGGGGAGCTGTTTTTT once TRBV10-3 TRBD2 TRBJ2-2
CAISDGTGSTYEQYF TGTGCCATCAGTGATGGGACGGGAAGTACCTACGAGCAGTACTTC NA TRBV10-3 NA TRBJ2-7
CASSWKQVEQYF TGTGCCAGCAGTTGGAAACAGGTTGAGCAGTACTTC NA TRBV6-6 NA TRBJ2-7
CASSLVAGVGTEAFF TGCGCCAGCAGCTTGGTTGCAGGGGTTGGCACTGAAGCTTTCTTT NA TRBV5-1 NA TRBJ1-1
CASSQGSGSPKNIQYF TGCGCCAGCAGCCAGGGGAGCGGGAGTCCCAAAAACATTCAGTACTTC few TRBV4-3 TRBD2 TRBJ2-4
CASSLGIGLGTFEQYF TGTGCCAGCAGCTTGGGCATTGGACTTGGGACTTTCGAGCAGTACTTC NA TRBV5-4 NA TRBJ2-7
CATRVSGANVLTF TGTGCCACCAGGGTCTCTGGGGCCAACGTCCTGACTTTC NA TRBV7-8 NA TRBJ2-6
CASSLGWTSGVETQYF TGTGCCAGCAGCCTTGGTTGGACTAGCGGGGTTGAGACCCAGTACTTC few TRBV7-9 TRBD2 TRBJ2-5
CASSSLDRRKHF TGTGCCAGCAGTTCCCTTGACAGACGTAAGCATTTT few TRBV27 NA TRBJ1-5
CASSPSAGRDSYEQYF TGTGCCAGCAGCCCCTCGGCTGGCAGGGACTCCTACGAGCAGTACTTC NA TRBV5-6 NA TRBJ2-7
CASSSVTSYEQYF TGTGCCAGCAGTTCGGTCACAAGCTACGAGCAGTACTTC NA TRBV27 NA TRBJ2-7
CASSDGTVSLHF TGTGCCAGCAGTGACGGGACCGTATCCCTCCACTTT few TRBV2 NA TRBJ1-6
CSVKGISVETQYF TGCAGCGTTAAGGGAATCAGCGTGGAGACCCAGTACTTC NA TRBV29-1 NA TRBJ2-5
CASSFGVSVEQYF TGTGCCAGCAGCTTTGGGGTTAGCGTGGAGCAGTACTTC NA TRBV7-2 NA TRBJ2-7
CASSRGSGDTQYF TGTGCCAGCAGCCGTGGTTCCGGAGATACGCAGTATTTT NA TRBV7-2 NA TRBJ2-3
CASTEDGGGSPLHF TGTGCCAGTACCGAGGACGGGGGCGGTTCACCCCTCCACTTT NA TRBV19 NA TRBJ1-6
CAISEWGNTGELFF TGTGCCATCAGTGAATGGGGGAACACCGGGGAGCTGTTTTTT NA TRBV10-3 NA TRBJ2-2
CASSRLDRTYEQYF TGTGCCAGCAGCCGCCTGGACCGAACTTACGAGCAGTACTTC once TRBV14 NA TRBJ2-7